This TCR beta chain was captured in a study of CD8 T cells in Susac syndrome (dated by TCRdb to between 2018 and 2021). Context from the whole study: Among the sequenced Susac syndrome patients, six had clinically active disease and 8 or 9 were in clinical remission. At blood withdrawal, Susac syndrome patients were either therapy-naive, taking corticosteroids (in some cases with IVIg as well), or taking IVIg alone. Repertoire sequencing was used to test whether CD8+ T cell activation and differentiation in Susac syndrome was antigen driven.

Reading the germline V gene gives CDR1 LGHNA and CDR2 YNFKEQ. V loses 4 bases at its end and J loses 5 bases; junction bases beyond the gene matches: 4. CDR3 length: 15 amino acids, cysteine to phenylalanine. Of the read, only the CDR3 DNA is kept; its 45 bases are in frame from base 1. RNA was extracted with the RNeasy kit and roughly 0.45 to 1 ug was reverse transcribed using random hexamers. The immunoSEQ multiplex PCR assay, which covers 54 Vbeta and 13 Jbeta segments, was used to amplify TCR beta CDR3 regions. To correct PCR amplification bias, a synthetic template baseline was used for both primer optimization and computational correction. Per the original workflow: Only productive sequences were kept, with reads annotated to V, D and J genes according to IMGT and analyzed in immunoSEQ Analyzer. Clonality was computed as one minus Shannon entropy normalized by log2 of the number of productive unique sequences. For each patient and control, public and private clones were evaluated among the 100 most prevalent clones. Susac-specific clones were defined as absent from healthy and MS cohorts, over a thousand published viral clones and other ImmuneACCESS disease sequences. TCRdb trimmed public reads at Q25 via fastp, called clones via MiXCR and kept in-frame beta chains. Entries that share a CDR3 protein sequence are merged under the most common genes and DNA. The V and J calls, along with clone size, are taken from TCRdb and not from the paper's own processing. In this sample the table shows about 180,000 distinct CDR3 sequences, approximately 94% of which occur a single time. Approximately 0.12% of the sample is in the top ten clones.

Details on this clonotype: Its specific antigen is unknown. No base quality values were provided; no much bigger clone lies one nucleotide off.

Peripheral blood CD8+ and CD4+ T cells from healthy donors, Susac syndrome patients and multiple sclerosis patients were profiled by high-throughput TCR beta sequencing. The Susac syndrome patients fulfilled recently defined diagnostic criteria for definite or probable disease. CD8+ TEMRA cells were enriched by FACS, while bulk CD8+ and CD4+ T cells were purified by magnetic negative isolation. Blood was drawn into EDTA tubes, processed within 24 hours, and PBMCs were isolated by density gradient centrifugation. PBMCs intended for TCR sequencing were cryopreserved in liquid nitrogen and were subsequently thawed in a 37 degrees C water bath. The sorted or isolated CD4+, CD8+ and CD8+ TEMRA cells reached a purity of at least 90%. Findings and caveats that apply to the study as a whole: The TCR sequencing and HLA analysis was acknowledged to have included a relatively small number of individuals. In the CD4+ T cell repertoire of Susac syndrome patients, clonal expansion was not detected.

The rearrangement joined TRBV4-2 to TRBJ2-5, with 13 middle bases fitting TRBD2. Material: CD4+ T cells from PBMCs. The sequence was obtained from a human donor with Susac syndrome. At the DNA level, the sequence is TGTGCCAGCAGCCCGGGACTAGCGGGACATGAGACCCAGTACTTC. The encoded protein is CASSPGLAGHETQYF.